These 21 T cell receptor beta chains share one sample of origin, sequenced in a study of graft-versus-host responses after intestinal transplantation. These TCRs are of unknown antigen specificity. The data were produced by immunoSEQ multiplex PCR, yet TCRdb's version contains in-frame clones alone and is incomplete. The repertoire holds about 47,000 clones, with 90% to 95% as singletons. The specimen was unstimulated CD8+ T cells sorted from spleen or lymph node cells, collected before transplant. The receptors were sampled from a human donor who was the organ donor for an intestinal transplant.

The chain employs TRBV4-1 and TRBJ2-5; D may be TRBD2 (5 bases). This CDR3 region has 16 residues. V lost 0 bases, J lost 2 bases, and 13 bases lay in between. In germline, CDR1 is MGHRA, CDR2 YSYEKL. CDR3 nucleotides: TGCGCCAGCAGCCAAGACTTCCGGGGTGGGCAAGAGACCCAGTACTTC. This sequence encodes CASSQDFRGGQETQYF.

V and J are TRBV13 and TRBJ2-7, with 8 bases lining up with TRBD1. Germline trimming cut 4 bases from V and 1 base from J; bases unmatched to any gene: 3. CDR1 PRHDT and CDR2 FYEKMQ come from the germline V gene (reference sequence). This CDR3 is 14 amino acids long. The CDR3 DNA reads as TGTGCCAGCAGCTATGGACAGGGATCCTACGAGCAGTACTTC. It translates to CASSYGQGSYEQYF.

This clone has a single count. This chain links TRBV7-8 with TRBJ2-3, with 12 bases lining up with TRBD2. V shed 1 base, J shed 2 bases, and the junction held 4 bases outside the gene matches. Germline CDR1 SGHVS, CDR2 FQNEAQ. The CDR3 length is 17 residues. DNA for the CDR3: TGTGCCAGCAGCTTAGACCTAGCGGGGGGGCTCACAGATACGCAGTATTTT. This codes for CASSLDLAGGLTDTQYF.

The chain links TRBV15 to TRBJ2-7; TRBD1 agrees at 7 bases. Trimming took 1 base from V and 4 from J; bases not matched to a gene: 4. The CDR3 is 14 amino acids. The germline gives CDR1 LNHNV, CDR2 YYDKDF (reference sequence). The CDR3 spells CATSRAGTVYEQYF. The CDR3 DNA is TGTGCCACCAGCAGAGCGGGGACAGTTTACGAGCAGTACTTC.

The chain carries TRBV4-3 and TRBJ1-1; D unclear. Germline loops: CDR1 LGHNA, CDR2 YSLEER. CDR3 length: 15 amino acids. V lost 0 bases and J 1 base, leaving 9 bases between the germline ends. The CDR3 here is CASSQDSGRNTEAFF. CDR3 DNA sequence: TGCGCCAGCAGCCAAGATTCCGGGAGGAACACTGAAGCTTTCTTT.

CDR3 nucleotide sequence: TGTGCCACCAGCGGCAACAGGGGTTTCACTAATGAAAAACTGTTTTTT. Translation: CATSGNRGFTNEKLFF. The chain links TRBV15 to TRBJ1-4; 7 bases align to TRBD1. Germline CDR1 and CDR2: LNHNV and YYDKDF (reference sequence). V was clipped by 5 bases and J by 2 bases; unmatched bases: 8. This CDR3 has 16 amino acids. Variable domain in full (rest from reference TRBV15 and TRBJ1-4): DAMVIQNPRYQVTQFGKPVTLSCSQTLNHNVMYWYQQKSSQAPKLLFHYYDKDFNNEADTPDNFQSRRPNTSFCFLDIRSPGLGDTAMYLCATSGNRGFTNEKLFFGSGTQLSVL.

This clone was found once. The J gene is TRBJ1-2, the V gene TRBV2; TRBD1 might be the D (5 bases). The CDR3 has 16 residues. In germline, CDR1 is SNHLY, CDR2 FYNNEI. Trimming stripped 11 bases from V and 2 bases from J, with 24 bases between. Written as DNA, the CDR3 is TGTGCCTCAGGGCGGGGCTCCGAAGAGGCGAACTATGGCTACACCTTC. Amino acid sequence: CASGRGSEEANYGYTF.

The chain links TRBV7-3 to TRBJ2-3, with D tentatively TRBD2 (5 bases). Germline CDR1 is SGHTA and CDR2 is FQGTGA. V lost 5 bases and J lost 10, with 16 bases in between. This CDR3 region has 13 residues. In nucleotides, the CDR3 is TGTGCCAGCAGCGAGGAGGCCCCTTTGGCGCAGTATTTT. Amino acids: CASSEEAPLAQYF.

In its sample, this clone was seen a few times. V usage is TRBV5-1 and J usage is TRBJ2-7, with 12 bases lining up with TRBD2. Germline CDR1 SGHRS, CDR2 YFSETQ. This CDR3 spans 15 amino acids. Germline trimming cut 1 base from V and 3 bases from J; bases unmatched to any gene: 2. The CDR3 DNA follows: TGCGCCAGCAGCTTGACACTAGCGGGGGGCTACGAGCAGTACTTC. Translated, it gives CASSLTLAGGYEQYF.

CDR3 sequence reads: CASSPKAGTGAYEAFF. The CDR3 DNA sequence: TGTGCCAGCAGCCCAAAAGCCGGGACAGGGGCTTATGAAGCTTTCTTT. The chain joins TRBV14 to TRBJ1-1, with TRBD1 identical over 10 bases. The germline CDR1 and CDR2 sequences are SGHDN and FVKESK. V was pared by 4 bases and J by 7 bases, with 12 bases of the junction left unmatched. The CDR3 extends over 16 amino acids.

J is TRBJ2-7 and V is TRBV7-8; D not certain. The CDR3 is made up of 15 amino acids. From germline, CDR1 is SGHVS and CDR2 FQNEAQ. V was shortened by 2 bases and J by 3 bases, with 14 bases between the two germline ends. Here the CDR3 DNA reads TGTGCCAGCAGCTTATCCAGTGCACGTGGCTACGAGCAGTACTTC. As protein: CASSLSSARGYEQYF.

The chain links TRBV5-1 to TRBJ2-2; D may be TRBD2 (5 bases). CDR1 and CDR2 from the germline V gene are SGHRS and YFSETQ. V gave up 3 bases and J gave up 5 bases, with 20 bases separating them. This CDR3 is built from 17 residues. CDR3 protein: CASSSSLDSGYTGELFF. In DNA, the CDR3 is TGCGCCAGCAGCTCGAGCTTGGACTCAGGTTATACCGGGGAGCTGTTTTTT.

In nucleotides, the CDR3 is TGCGCCAGCAGCCCAGGGACCGCGAACACTGAAGCTTTCTTT. As protein: CASSPGTANTEAFF. This chain links TRBV4-3 with TRBJ1-1; tentative D call: TRBD1 (5 bases). The CDR3 is 14 residues long. With 4 bases removed from V and 1 base from J, the gap between germline ends came to 10 bases. Per germline, CDR1 LGHNA and CDR2 YSLEER.

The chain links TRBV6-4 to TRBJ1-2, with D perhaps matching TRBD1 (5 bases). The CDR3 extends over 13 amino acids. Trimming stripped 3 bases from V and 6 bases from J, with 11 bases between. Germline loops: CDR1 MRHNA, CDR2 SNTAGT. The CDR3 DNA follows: TGTGCCAGCAGTGAAGGGCAGGGTCATGGCTACACCTTC. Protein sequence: CASSEGQGHGYTF.

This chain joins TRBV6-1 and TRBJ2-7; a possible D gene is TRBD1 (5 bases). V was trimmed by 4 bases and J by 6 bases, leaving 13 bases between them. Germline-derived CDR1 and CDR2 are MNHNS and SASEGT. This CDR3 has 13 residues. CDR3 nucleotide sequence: TGTGCCAGCAGTGTCCTGAATCAGGGCGAGCAGTACTTC. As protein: CASSVLNQGEQYF.

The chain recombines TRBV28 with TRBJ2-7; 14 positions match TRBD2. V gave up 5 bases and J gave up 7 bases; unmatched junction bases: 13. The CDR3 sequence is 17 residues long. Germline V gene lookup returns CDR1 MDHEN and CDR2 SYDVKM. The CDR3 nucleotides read TGTGCCAGCAGTCCCCTTGCTGAAGGACTAGCGGGGGGTGAGCAGTACTTC. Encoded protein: CASSPLAEGLAGGEQYF.

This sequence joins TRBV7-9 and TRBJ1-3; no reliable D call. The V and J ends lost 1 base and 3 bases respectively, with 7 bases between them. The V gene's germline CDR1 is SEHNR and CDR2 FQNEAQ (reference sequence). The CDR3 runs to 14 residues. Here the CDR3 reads CASSLVAVGNTIYF. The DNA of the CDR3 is TGTGCCAGCAGCTTAGTGGCAGTTGGAAACACCATATATTTT.

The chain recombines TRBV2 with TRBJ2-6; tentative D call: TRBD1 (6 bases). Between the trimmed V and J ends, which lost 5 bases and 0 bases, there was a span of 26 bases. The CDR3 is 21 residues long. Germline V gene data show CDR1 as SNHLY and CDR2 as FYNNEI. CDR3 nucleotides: TGTGCCAGCAGTCTCTTCTCACCGGGACAAGGGTCCTCCTCTGGGGCCAACGTCCTGACTTTC. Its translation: CASSLFSPGQGSSSGANVLTF.

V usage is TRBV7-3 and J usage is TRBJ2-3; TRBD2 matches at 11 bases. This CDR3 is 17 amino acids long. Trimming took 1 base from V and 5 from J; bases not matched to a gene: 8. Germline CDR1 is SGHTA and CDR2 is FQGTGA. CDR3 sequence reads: CASSLIASGGPGDTQYF. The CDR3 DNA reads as TGTGCCAGCAGCTTAATCGCTAGCGGGGGGCCTGGAGATACGCAGTATTTT.

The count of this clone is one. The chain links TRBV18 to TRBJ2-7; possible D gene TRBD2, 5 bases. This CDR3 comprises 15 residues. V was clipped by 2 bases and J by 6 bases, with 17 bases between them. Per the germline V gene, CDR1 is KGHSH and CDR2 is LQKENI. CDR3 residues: CASSPEMSSAGEQYF. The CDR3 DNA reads TGTGCCAGCTCACCAGAGATGTCATCTGCGGGCGAGCAGTACTTC.

Here the CDR3 DNA reads TGTGCCAGCAGCGATCCAGCCTCGGGGGTTTCTGGAAACACCATATATTTT. It encodes CASSDPASGVSGNTIYF. V usage is TRBV7-2 and J usage is TRBJ1-3; D might be TRBD1 (5 bases). The CDR3 totals 17 residues. In germline, CDR1 is SGHTA, CDR2 FQGNSA. V was pared by 5 bases and J by 1 base, with 18 bases between.